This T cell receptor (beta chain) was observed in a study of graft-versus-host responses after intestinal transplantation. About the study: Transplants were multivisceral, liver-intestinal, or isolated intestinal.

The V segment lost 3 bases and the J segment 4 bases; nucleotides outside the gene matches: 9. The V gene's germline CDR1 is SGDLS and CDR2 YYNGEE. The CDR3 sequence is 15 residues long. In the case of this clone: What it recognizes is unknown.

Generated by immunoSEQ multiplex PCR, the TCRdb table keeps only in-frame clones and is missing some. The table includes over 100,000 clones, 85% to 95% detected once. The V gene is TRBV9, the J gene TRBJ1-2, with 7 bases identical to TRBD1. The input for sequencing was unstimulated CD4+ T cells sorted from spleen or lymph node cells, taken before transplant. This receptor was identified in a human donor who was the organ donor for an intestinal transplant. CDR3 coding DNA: TGTGCCAGCAGCGCTGAGACAGGGACTCTCTATGGCTACACCTTC. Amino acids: CASSAETGTLYGYTF.